This T cell receptor (beta chain) was recorded in a study of T cells in Graves' hyperthyroidism and ophthalmopathy. Whole-study context: The initial diagnosis was the point when peripheral blood was collected, ahead of any treatment. Findings of the study overall: Among thyroid clonotypes expanded above 0.001, most also appeared in blood.

With a duration under 2 months, the hyperthyroidism was newly diagnosed in patients aged 18 to 65. Uncontrolled infection, other autoimmune disease, pregnancy or lactation led to exclusion. This clonotype was recorded many times. Its antigen is unknown. Amplification of TCR beta CDR3 regions was performed using RNA transcripts as template. The HTBI primer set drove a first-round RT-PCR of the TCR CDR3. TCRdb analysed the multiplex PCR reads with MiXCR anew, one entry per CDR3 protein. The sample records under 800,000 distinct CDR3 sequences, about 14% being singletons. The ends were cut back, 6 bases at V and 4 bases at J, with 16 bases in the middle. In germline, CDR1 is SGHTA, CDR2 FQGNSA. CDR3 length: 15 residues.

This TCR was sampled from a woman aged 18-35 years with Graves' hyperthyroidism. Sequencing was done on a sample of blood. The chain employs TRBV7-2 and TRBJ2-1; a possible D gene is TRBD2 (5 bases). The CDR3 nucleotides read TGTGCCAGCAGAGGACGACCGGGAACGTACAATGAGCAGTTCTTC. Amino acid sequence: CASRGRPGTYNEQFF.